These T cell receptor beta chains were read from a single sample in a study of technical replicates of blood from several donors. The assay was immunoSEQ multiplex PCR, and TCRdb's table has in-frame clones only and misses some. The repertoire holds some 80,000 clones, with around nine tenths as singletons. The sample taken for sequencing was T cells isolated from PBMCs. These receptors originate from a human donor in good health. Both conserved end residues are part of each CDR3. D genes are given only for firm matches. Some rows mark clone size as missing; the rest say once, few, many or name a class of expanded clone.

-	TRBV4-2	TRBD1	TRBJ1-2	CASSQTGGMDYGYTF	TGTGCCAGCAGTCAAACAGGGGGCATGGACTATGGCTACACCTTC
-	TRBV5-1	TRBD1	TRBJ1-2	CASSFSSTGEYGYTF	TGCGCCAGCAGCTTTTCCTCGACAGGGGAGTATGGCTACACCTTC
-	TRBV18	-	TRBJ1-5	CASSPDRINSNQPQHF	TGTGCCAGCTCACCTGACAGGATCAATAGCAATCAGCCCCAGCATTTT
-	TRBV6-5	TRBD1	TRBJ2-5	CASSYPSRDRGETQYF	TGTGCCAGCAGTTACCCGTCCCGGGACAGGGGAGAGACCCAGTACTTC
-	TRBV2	-	TRBJ1-2	CASSELKGEGGYTF	TGTGCCAGCAGTGAACTTAAGGGGGAAGGCGGCTACACCTTC
-	TRBV11-2	-	TRBJ1-2	CASSLTTANYGYTF	TGTGCCAGCAGCTTAACGACAGCCAACTATGGCTACACCTTC
-	TRBV28	-	TRBJ2-3	CASKQGASDTQYF	TGTGCCAGCAAACAGGGAGCATCCGATACGCAGTATTTT
-	TRBV6-5	-	TRBJ2-5	CASSLAPAETQYF	TGTGCCAGCAGCCTAGCACCGGCGGAGACCCAGTACTTC
few	TRBV2	-	TRBJ1-1	CASARGTEAFF	TGTGCCAGCGCTAGGGGCACTGAAGCTTTCTTT
-	TRBV27	-	TRBJ2-1	CASSLLGDNEQFF	TGTGCCAGCAGTTTATTGGGCGACAATGAGCAGTTCTTC
-	TRBV4-3	TRBD1	TRBJ2-7	CASSLGTGKGSEQYF	TGCGCCAGCAGCCTAGGGACAGGTAAAGGTTCCGAGCAGTACTTC
-	TRBV7-8	TRBD2	TRBJ2-1	CASSLFGLAGPNNEQFF	TGTGCCAGCAGCCTCTTCGGACTAGCGGGACCGAACAATGAGCAGTTCTTC
-	TRBV4-1	TRBD1	TRBJ1-1	CASSHTGGLNTEAFF	TGCGCCAGCAGCCATACAGGGGGCCTGAACACTGAAGCTTTCTTT
-	TRBV2	-	TRBJ2-2	CASSPYTGGNTGELFF	TGTGCCAGCAGCCCCTACACCGGGGGGAACACCGGGGAGCTGTTTTTT
few	TRBV19	TRBD2	TRBJ2-7	CASTPSGNYEQYF	TGTGCCAGTACTCCTAGCGGGAACTACGAGCAGTACTTC
-	TRBV7-9	TRBD1	TRBJ1-2	CASQDRELNNYGYTF	TGTGCCAGTCAGGACAGGGAACTCAACAACTATGGCTACACCTTC
-	TRBV5-1	TRBD2	TRBJ2-3	CASSTQRDPDTDTQYF	TGCGCCAGCAGCACCCAGCGGGACCCAGACACAGATACGCAGTATTTT
once	TRBV7-2	TRBD2	TRBJ2-2	CASNKISGANTGELFF	TGTGCCAGCAACAAAATCAGCGGGGCAAACACCGGGGAGCTGTTTTTT
-	TRBV4-2	TRBD1	TRBJ1-4	CASSQEDRGLDEKLFF	TGTGCCAGCAGCCAAGAGGACAGGGGGCTGGATGAAAAACTGTTTTTT